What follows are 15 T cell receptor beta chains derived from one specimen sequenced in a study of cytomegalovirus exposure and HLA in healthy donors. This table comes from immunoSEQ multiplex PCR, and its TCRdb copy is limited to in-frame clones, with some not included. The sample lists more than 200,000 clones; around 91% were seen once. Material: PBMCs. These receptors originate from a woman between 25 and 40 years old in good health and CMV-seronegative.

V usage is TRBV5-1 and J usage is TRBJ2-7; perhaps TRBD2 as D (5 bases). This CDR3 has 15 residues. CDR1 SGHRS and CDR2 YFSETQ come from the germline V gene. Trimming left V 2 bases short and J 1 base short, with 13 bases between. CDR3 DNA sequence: TGCGCCAGCAGCTTACTAGAGGCAGCTTCCTACGAGCAGTACTTC. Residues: CASSLLEAASYEQYF. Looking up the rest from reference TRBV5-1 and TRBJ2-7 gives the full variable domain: KAGVTQTPRYLIKTRGQQVTLSCSPISGHRSVSWYQQTPGQGLQFLFEYFSETQRNKGNFPGRFSGRQFSNSRSEMNVSTLELGDSALYLCASSLLEAASYEQYFGPGTRLTVT.

As DNA, the CDR3 is TGTGCCAGCAGCGTGGGACTAGAAGCCTACGAGCAGTACTTC. Translated, it gives CASSVGLEAYEQYF. This sequence joins TRBV5-8 and TRBJ2-7, with 8 nucleotides matching TRBD2. V trimming: 4 bases; J trimming: 2 bases; junction bases outside the gene matches: 5. The germline gives CDR1 SGHTS, CDR2 YDEGEE. There are 14 residues in the CDR3.

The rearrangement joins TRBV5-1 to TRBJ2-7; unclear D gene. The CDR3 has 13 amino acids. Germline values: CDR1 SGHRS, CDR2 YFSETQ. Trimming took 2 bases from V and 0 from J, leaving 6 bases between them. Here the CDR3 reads CASSFHNSYEQYF. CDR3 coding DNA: TGCGCCAGCAGCTTTCACAACTCCTACGAGCAGTACTTC.

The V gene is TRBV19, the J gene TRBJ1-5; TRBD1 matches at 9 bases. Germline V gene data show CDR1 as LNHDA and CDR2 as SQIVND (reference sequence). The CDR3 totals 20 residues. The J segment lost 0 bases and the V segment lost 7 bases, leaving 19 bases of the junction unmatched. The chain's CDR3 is CASTWDRVERVLYSNQPQHF. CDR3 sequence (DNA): TGTGCCAGTACTTGGGACAGGGTAGAAAGGGTCTTGTATAGCAATCAGCCCCAGCATTTT.

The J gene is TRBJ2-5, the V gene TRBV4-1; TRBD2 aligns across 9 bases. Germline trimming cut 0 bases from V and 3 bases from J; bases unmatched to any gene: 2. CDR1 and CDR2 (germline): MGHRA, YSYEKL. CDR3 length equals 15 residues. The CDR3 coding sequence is TGCGCCAGCAGCCAAGATAGACTAGCGGAAGAGACCCAGTACTTC. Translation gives CASSQDRLAEETQYF.

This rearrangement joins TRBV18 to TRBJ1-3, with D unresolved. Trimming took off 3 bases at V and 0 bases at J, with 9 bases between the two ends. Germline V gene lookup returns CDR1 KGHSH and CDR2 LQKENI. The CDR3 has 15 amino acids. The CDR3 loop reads CASSPSASSGNTIYF. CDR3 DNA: TGTGCCAGCTCACCGTCCGCGTCCTCTGGAAACACCATATATTTT.

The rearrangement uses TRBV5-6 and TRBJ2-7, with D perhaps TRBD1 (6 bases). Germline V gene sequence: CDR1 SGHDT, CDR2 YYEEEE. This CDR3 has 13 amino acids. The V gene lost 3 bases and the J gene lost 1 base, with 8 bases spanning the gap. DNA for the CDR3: TGTGCCAGCAGCTCAGGACAGTCCTACGAGCAGTACTTC. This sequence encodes CASSSGQSYEQYF.

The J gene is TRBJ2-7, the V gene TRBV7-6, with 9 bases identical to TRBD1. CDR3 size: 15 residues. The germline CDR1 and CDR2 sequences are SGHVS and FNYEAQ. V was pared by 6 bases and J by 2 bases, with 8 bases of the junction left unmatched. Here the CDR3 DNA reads TGTGCCAGCAGTACGGGACAGGGTCTAACCTACGAGCAGTACTTC. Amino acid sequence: CASSTGQGLTYEQYF.

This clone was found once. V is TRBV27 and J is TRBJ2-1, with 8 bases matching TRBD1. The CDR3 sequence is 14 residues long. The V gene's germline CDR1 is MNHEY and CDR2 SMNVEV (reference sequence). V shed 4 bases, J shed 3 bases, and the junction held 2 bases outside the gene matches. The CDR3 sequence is CASSSDRVYNEQFF. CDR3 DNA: TGTGCCAGCAGTTCGGACAGGGTCTACAATGAGCAGTTCTTC.

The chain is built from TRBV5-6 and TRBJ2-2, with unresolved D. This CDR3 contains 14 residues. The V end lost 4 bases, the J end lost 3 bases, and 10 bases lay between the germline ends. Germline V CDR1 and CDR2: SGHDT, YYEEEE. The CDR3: CASSLDGDTGELFF. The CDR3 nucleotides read TGTGCCAGCAGCCTCGATGGGGACACCGGGGAGCTGTTTTTT.

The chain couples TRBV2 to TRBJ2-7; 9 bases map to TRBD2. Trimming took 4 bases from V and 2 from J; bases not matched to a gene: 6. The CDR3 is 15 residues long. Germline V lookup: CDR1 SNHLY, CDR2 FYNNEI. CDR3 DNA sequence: TGTGCCAGCAGTGTATCCCAGCGGGGGGCCTACGAGCAGTACTTC. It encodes CASSVSQRGAYEQYF.

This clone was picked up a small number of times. This CDR3 is CAWSVRQPYEQYF. In DNA form, the CDR3 reads TGTGCCTGGAGTGTACGGCAGCCCTACGAGCAGTACTTC. This chain joins TRBV30 and TRBJ2-7; D unresolved. V was shortened by 0 bases and J by 2 bases, with 8 bases between the two germline ends. The CDR3 runs 13 residues. Germline V gene lookup returns CDR1 GTSNPN and CDR2 SVGIG (reference sequence).

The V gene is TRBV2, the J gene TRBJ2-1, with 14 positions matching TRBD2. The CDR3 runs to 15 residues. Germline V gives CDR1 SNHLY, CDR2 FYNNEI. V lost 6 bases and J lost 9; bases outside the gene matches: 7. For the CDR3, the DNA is TGTGCCAGCAGGGGGTCGGGACTAGCGGGAGTTGAGCAGTTCTTC. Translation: CASRGSGLAGVEQFF.

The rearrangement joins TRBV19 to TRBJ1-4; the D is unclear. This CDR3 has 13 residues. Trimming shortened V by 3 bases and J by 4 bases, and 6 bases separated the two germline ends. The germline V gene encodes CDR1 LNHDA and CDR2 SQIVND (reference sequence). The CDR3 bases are TGTGCCAGTAGTATCCGCCTTAATGAAAAACTGTTTTTT. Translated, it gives CASSIRLNEKLFF.

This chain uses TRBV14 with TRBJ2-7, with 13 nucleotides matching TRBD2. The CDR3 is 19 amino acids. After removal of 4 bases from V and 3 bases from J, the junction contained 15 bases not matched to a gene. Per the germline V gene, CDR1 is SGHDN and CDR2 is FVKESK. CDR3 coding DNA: TGTGCCAGCAGCCCACGAATTGGACTAGCGGGAGTTGAAGACTACGAGCAGTACTTC. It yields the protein CASSPRIGLAGVEDYEQYF.